This T cell receptor beta chain was identified during a study of blood T cell repertoires in COVID-19. The assay was immunoSEQ multiplex PCR, and TCRdb's table has in-frame clones only and misses some. The sample carries a few hundred thousand clones, over 75% recorded once. The germline V gene encodes CDR1 LNHDA and CDR2 SQIVND (reference sequence). The CDR3 totals 14 residues. J was trimmed by 2 bases and V by 7 bases; bases with no gene match: 7. The chain has TRBV19 and TRBJ1-1; TRBD1 matches 7 bases. Sequencing was done on a sample of peripheral blood. The sequence derives from a woman younger than 45 with COVID-19, enrolled during active disease. The DNA for the CDR3 is TGTGCCAGTACCCCGACAGGGAGAAACACTGAAGCTTTCTTT. Its protein is CASTPTGRNTEAFF.